The entry below describes one T cell receptor beta chain. The source of the sample is a study of regulatory T cells in long-lasting Graves disease. Time point here: persistent/refractory GD, antithyroid drugs over 5 years with positive TRAb. The TCR library was made from RNA extracted from PBMCs. CDR3 length: 13 amino acids. The germline gives CDR1 MDHEN, CDR2 SYDVKM. Between the trimmed V and J ends, which lost 7 bases and 8 bases, there was a span of 17 bases. Relying on iRepertoire HTBI primers and Arm-PCR of CDR3 regions, the team built TCR beta libraries. TCRdb reanalysed the multiplex PCR reads using MiXCR and keeps one entry per CDR3 protein. The data show 700,000 or so distinct CDR3 sequences, 25% to 35% seen once.

This clonotype was obtained from a female donor with Graves disease. Sequenced here: peripheral blood mononuclear cells (PBMCs), sampled when the disease was refractory, from a patient treated with antithyroid drugs. The chain carries TRBV28 and TRBJ1-2, with D possibly TRBD1 on 5 matching bases. The chain's CDR3 is CASTSQGVRGYTF. DNA for the CDR3: TGTGCCAGCACCTCTCAGGGAGTCAGAGGCTACACCTTC.